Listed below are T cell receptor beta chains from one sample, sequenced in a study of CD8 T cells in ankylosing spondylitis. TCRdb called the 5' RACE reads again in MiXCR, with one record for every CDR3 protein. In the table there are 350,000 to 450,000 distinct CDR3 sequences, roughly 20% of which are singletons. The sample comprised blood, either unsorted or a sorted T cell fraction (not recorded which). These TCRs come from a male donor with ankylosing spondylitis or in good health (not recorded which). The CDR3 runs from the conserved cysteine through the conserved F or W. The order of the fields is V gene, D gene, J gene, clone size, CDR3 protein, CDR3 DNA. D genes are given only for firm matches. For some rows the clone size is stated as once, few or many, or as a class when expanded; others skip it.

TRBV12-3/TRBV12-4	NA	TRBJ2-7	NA	CASSLNLHEQYF	TGTGCCAGCAGTTTAAACCTTCACGAGCAGTACTTC
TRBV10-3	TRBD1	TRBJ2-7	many	CASKWTGNHEQYF	TGTGCCAGCAAATGGACAGGGAATCACGAGCAGTACTTC
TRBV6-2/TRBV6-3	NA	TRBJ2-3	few	CASNLAAYSSTDTQYF	TGTGCCAGCAACCTGGCAGCATATTCTAGCACAGATACGCAGTATTTT
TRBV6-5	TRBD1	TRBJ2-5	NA	CASSNDRGWETQYF	TGTGCCAGCAGTAACGACAGGGGATGGGAGACCCAGTACTTC
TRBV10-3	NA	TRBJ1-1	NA	CATSGVEDTEAFF	TGTGCCACCAGCGGGGTTGAGGACACTGAAGCTTTCTTT
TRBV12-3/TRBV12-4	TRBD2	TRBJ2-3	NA	CASSFPAGEKTDTQYF	TGTGCCAGCAGTTTCCCAGCGGGGGAGAAGACAGATACGCAGTATTTT
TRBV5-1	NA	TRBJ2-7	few	CASSLDWDITYEQYF	TGCGCCAGCAGCTTGGACTGGGACATTACCTACGAGCAGTACTTC
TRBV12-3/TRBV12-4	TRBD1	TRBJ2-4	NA	CASSSSGQGTKNIQYF	TGTGCCAGCAGTTCCTCCGGACAGGGCACCAAAAACATTCAGTACTTC
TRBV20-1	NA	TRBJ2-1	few	CSARSILNEQFF	TGCAGTGCTAGAAGTATTCTCAATGAGCAGTTCTTC
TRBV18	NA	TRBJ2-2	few	CASSPQGSGELFF	TGTGCCAGCTCACCACAGGGATCCGGGGAGCTGTTTTTT
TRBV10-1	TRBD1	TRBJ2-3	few	CASSDPKTGQSTDTQYF	TGCGCCAGCAGTGACCCAAAGACAGGGCAAAGCACAGATACGCAGTATTTT
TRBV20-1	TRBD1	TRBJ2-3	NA	CSAETGGRTDTQYF	TGCAGTGCTGAAACAGGGGGTAGGACAGATACGCAGTATTTT
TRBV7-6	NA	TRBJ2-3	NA	CASSWEEGTDTQYF	TGTGCCAGCAGCTGGGAAGAGGGCACAGATACGCAGTATTTT
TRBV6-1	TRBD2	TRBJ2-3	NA	CASSQAGGFTDTQYF	TGTGCCAGCAGTCAAGCGGGGGGGTTCACAGATACGCAGTATTTT
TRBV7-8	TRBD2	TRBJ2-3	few	CASSLAGRGGGNTDTQYF	TGTGCCAGCAGCTTAGCGGGGAGGGGTGGCGGGAACACAGATACGCAGTATTTT
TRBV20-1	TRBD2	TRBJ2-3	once	CCARDLLAADTDTQYF	TGCTGTGCTAGAGATCTCCTAGCGGCTGACACAGATACGCAGTATTTT
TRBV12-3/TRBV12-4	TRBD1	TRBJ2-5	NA	CASSFGTVETQYF	TGTGCCAGCAGTTTCGGGACAGTGGAGACCCAGTACTTC
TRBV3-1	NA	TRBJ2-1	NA	CASSQEWGLEYNEQFF	TGTGCCAGCAGCCAAGAATGGGGTCTAGAGTACAATGAGCAGTTCTTC
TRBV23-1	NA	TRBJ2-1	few	CASSQSLGNLPYNEQFF	TGCGCCAGCAGTCAATCTTTGGGGAACTTGCCCTACAATGAGCAGTTCTTC
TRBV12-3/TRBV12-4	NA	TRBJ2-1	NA	CASSSGPNKVF	TGTGCCAGCAGCTCCGGACCGAATAAGGTCTTC
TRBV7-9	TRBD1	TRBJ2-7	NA	CASSTRTGHSSEQYF	TGTGCCAGCAGCACCCGGACAGGGCATTCATCCGAGCAGTACTTC
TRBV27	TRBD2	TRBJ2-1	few	CASSWRGGQHNEQFF	TGTGCCAGCAGTTGGCGGGGGGGCCAGCACAATGAGCAGTTCTTC
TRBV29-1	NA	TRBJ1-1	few	CSVEEKGQAFF	TGCAGCGTTGAAGAAAAGGGGCAAGCTTTCTTT
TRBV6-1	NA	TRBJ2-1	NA	CASSEAGRVYNEQFF	TGTGCCAGCAGTGAAGCTGGACGGGTCTACAATGAGCAGTTCTTC
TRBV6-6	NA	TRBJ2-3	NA	CASSFLLRDTQYF	TGTGCCAGCAGTTTCTTACTGAGAGATACGCAGTATTTT
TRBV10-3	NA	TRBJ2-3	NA	CATLLQGRAHTDTQYF	TGTGCCACCCTACTACAGGGAAGGGCACACACAGATACGCAGTATTTT
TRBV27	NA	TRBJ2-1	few	CASSLSAGPSYNEQFF	TGTGCCAGCAGTTTATCCGCAGGGCCCTCCTACAATGAGCAGTTCTTC
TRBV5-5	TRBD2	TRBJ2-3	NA	CASSYPGGIADTQYF	TGTGCCAGCAGCTACCCCGGGGGGATAGCAGATACGCAGTATTTT
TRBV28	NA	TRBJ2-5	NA	CASSSILSNRDQETQYF	TGTGCCAGCAGTTCCATCCTCAGTAACAGGGACCAAGAGACCCAGTACTTC
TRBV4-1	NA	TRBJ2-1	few	CASSQTLKDYNEQFF	TGCGCCAGCAGCCAGACCCTAAAAGACTACAATGAGCAGTTCTTC
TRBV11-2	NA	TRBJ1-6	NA	CASSPLSSEGSSYNSPLHF	TGTGCCAGCAGCCCACTCTCTTCGGAGGGGAGCTCCTATAATTCACCCCTCCACTTT
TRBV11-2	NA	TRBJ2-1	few	CASSLVYHNEQFF	TGTGCCAGCAGCTTAGTATACCACAATGAGCAGTTCTTC
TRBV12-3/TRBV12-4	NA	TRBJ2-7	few	CASSPLDRVSEQYF	TGTGCCAGCAGCCCGCTGGACAGAGTAAGCGAGCAGTACTTC
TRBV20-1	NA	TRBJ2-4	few	CSAPSLGKNIQYF	TGCAGTGCCCCCTCCCTGGGCAAAAACATTCAGTACTTC
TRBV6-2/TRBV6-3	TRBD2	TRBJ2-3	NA	CASRTSGNTDTQYF	TGTGCCAGCAGGACTAGCGGGAACACAGATACGCAGTATTTT
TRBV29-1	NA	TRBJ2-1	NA	CSVYRVDYNEQFF	TGCAGCGTTTACAGGGTGGATTACAATGAGCAGTTCTTC
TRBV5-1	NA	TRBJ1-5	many	CASSLGGDQPQHF	TGTGCCAGCAGCTTAGGTGGGGATCAGCCCCAGCATTTT
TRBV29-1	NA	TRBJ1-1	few	CSVVTDLNTEAFF	TGCAGCGTAGTGACAGATCTGAACACTGAAGCTTTCTTT
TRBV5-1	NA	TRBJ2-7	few	CASSPAPTLSYEQYF	TGCGCCAGCAGCCCCGCTCCGACACTCTCCTACGAGCAGTACTTC
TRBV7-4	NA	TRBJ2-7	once	CASSFSAETYEQYF	TGTGCCAGCAGCTTTAGTGCAGAGACCTACGAGCAGTACTTC
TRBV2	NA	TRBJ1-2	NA	CASSEMGSYGYTF	TGTGCCAGCAGTGAAATGGGTTCCTATGGCTACACCTTC
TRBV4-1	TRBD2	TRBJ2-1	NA	CASSQDPGGDEQFF	TGCGCCAGCAGCCAAGATCCCGGGGGGGATGAGCAGTTCTTC
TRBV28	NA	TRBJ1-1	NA	CASSFVWDDTEAFF	TGTGCCAGCAGTTTTGTATGGGACGACACTGAAGCTTTCTTT
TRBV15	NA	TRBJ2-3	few	CATSGVGTTDTQYF	TGTGCCACCAGCGGCGTAGGGACCACAGATACGCAGTATTTT
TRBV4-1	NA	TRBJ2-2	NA	CASSTYEVPTGELFF	TGCGCCAGCAGCACCTACGAGGTCCCCACCGGGGAGCTGTTTTTT
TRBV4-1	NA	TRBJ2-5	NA	CASSQEGKETQYF	TGCGCCAGCAGCCAGGAGGGGAAAGAGACCCAGTACTTC